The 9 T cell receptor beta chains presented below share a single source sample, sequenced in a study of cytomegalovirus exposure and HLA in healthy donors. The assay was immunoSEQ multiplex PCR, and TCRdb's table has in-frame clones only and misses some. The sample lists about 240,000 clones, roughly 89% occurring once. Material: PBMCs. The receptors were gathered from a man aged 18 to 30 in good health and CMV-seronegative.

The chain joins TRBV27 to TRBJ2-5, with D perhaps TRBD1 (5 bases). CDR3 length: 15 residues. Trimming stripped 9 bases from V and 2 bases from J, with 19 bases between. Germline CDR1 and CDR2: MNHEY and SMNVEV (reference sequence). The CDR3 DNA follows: TGTGCCAGTAAAGACGCCAGGGTGCCGCAAGAGACCCAGTACTTC. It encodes CASKDARVPQETQYF.

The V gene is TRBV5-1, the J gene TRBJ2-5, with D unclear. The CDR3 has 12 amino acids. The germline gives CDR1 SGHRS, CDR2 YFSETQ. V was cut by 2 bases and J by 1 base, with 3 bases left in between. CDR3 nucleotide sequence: TGCGCCAGCAGCTTCGGCCAAGAGACCCAGTACTTC. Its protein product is CASSFGQETQYF.

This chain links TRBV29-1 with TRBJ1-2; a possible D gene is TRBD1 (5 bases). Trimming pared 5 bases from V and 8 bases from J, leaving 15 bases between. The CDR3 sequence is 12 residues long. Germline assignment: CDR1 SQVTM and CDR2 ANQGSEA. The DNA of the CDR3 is TGCAGCGTTTTTGGGGCCCTGAGGGGCTACACCTTC. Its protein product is CSVFGALRGYTF.

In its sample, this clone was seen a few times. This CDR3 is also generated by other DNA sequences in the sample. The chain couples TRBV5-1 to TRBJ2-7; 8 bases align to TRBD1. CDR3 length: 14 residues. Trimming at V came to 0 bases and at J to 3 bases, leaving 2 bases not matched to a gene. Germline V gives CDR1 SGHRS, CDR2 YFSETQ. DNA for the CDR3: TGCGCCAGCAGCTTGGGTACAGGGGGCTACGAGCAGTACTTC. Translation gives CASSLGTGGYEQYF.

Here the CDR3 DNA reads TGTGCCAGCAGTGCTACCGGGACTCAAGAGACCCAGTACTTC. Protein: CASSATGTQETQYF. This chain uses TRBV6-1 with TRBJ2-5; possible D gene TRBD2, 6 bases. The CDR3 has 14 residues. From germline, CDR1 is MNHNS and CDR2 SASEGT. Trimming took off 4 bases at V and 2 bases at J, with 11 bases between the two ends.

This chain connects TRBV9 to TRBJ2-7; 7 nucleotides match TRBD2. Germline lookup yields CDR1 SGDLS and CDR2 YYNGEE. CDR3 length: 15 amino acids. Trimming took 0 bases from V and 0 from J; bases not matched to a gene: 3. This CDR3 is CASSVAGGGSYEQYF. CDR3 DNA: TGTGCCAGCAGCGTAGCTGGGGGGGGCTCCTACGAGCAGTACTTC. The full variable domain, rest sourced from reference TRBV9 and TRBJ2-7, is DSGVTQTPKHLITATGQRVTLRCSPRSGDLSVYWYQQSLDQGLQFLIQYYNGEERAKGNILERFSAQQFPDLHSELNLSSLELGDSALYFCASSVAGGGSYEQYFGPGTRLTVT.

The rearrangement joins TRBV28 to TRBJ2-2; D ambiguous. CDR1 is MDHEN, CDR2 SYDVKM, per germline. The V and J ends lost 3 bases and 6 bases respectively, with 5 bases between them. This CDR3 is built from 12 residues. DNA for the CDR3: TGTGCCAGCAGTTTCATAGCCGGGGAGCTGTTTTTT. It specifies CASSFIAGELFF. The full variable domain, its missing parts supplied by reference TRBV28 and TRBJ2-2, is DVKVTQSSRYLVKRTGEKVFLECVQDMDHENMFWYRQDPGLGLRLIYFSYDVKMKEKGDIPEGYSVSREKKERFSLILESASTNQTSMYLCASSFIAGELFFGEGSRLTVL.

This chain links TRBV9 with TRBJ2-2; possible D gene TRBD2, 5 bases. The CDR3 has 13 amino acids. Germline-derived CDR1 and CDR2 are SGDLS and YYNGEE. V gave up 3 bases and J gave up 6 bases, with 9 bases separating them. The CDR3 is CASSAEGAGELFF. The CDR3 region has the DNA TGTGCCAGCAGCGCTGAGGGCGCCGGGGAGCTGTTTTTT.

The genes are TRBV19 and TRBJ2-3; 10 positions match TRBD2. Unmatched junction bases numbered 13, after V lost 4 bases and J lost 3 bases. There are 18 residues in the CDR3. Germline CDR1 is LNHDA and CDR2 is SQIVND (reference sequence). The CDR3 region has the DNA TGTGCCAGTAGTACGTCCCCTATACTAGCGGGAAAGACAGATACGCAGTATTTT. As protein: CASSTSPILAGKTDTQYF.